The clone carrying this T cell receptor beta chain was seen only once. What it binds is unknown. TCRdb's table, derived via immunoSEQ multiplex PCR, lists solely in-frame clones and lacks some. Among tens of thousands of clones listed, approximately 83% were seen once. Allogeneic regulatory or mature dendritic cells were co-cultured for roughly five days with CFSE-labeled sorted T cells at 1:10. The sample belongs to a study of regulatory dendritic cells for organ transplantation. Findings and limits, study-wide: The authors noted considerable between-person heterogeneity in alloreactive memory CD8+ cells. Of resting T cell subsets, memory CD8+ had the most alloreactive clonotypes.

The CDR3 is 13 residues long. Germline-derived CDR1 and CDR2 are SGHKS and YYEKEE (reference sequence). V was shortened by 2 bases and J by 3 bases, with 9 bases between the two germline ends. The sequencing sample was made of naive CD4+ T cells from blood cultured with regulatory dendritic cells. Stated subset: CD45RA+ naive T cells. The sequence came from a human donor in good health. This rearrangement joins TRBV5-5 to TRBJ2-7; no clear D gene. The CDR3 DNA sequence: TGTGCCAGCAGCTTTGATTGGGTCTACGAGCAGTACTTC. This gives the protein CASSFDWVYEQYF.